The sequence of this TCR beta chain was determined in a study of blood T cell repertoires in COVID-19. About the study: Sites in the United States, Italy and Spain provided acute and convalescent COVID-19 samples. The analysed material was cDNA or gDNA that came from T cells, B-cell-depleted T cells, or PBMCs.

Original analysis: Nucleated cell counts were estimated from reference gene primer amplification. The protocol was immunoSEQ multiplex PCR, while the TCRdb copy is restricted to in-frame clones and leaves out a portion. V and J calls and clone size are those listed in that table; D and trimming were worked out from the DNA. The data show more than 250,000 clones, over 75% seen once. The CDR3 is 16 amino acids. V lost 1 base, J lost 4 bases, and 13 bases lay in between. The germline CDR1 and CDR2 sequences are LGHNA and YNFKEQ. Sequencing was carried out using peripheral blood. V is TRBV4-2 and J is TRBJ2-2; weak D call: TRBD2 (6 bases). The receptor's source is a man over 45 with active or convalescent COVID-19. CDR3 sequence: CASSQATGDFTGELFF. The CDR3 DNA follows: TGTGCCAGCAGCCAAGCGACGGGGGACTTCACCGGGGAGCTGTTTTTT.